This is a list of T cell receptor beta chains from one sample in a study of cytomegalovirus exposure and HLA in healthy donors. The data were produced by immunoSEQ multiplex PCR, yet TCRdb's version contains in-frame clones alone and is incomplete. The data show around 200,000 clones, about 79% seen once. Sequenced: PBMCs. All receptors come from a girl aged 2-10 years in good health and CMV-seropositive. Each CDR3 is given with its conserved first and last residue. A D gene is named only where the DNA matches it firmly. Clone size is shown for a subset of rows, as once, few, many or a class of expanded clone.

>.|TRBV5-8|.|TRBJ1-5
TGTGCCAGCAGCTTACGAGGGTGGGGCAATCAGCCCCAGCATTTT
CASSLRGWGNQPQHF
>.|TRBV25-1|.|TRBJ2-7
TGTGCCAGCAGTGGGGAGATCGACACCTACGAGCAGTACTTC
CASSGEIDTYEQYF
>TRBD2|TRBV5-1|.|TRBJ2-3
TGCGCCAGCAGCCGTTTCGGACTAGCCGGGGCCACAGATACGCAGTATTTT
CASSRFGLAGATDTQYF
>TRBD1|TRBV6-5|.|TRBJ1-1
TGTGCCAGCAGCCCATCAACAGGGGGCACTGAAGCTTTCTTT
CASSPSTGGTEAFF
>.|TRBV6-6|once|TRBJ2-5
TGTGCCAGCAGTTCCGGTAGCGGGACCCAGTACTTC
CASSSGSGTQYF
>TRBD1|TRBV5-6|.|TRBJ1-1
TGTGCCAGCAGCTACGGGACAGGGGCCACTGAAGCTTTCTTT
CASSYGTGATEAFF
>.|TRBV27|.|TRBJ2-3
TGTGCCAGCAAGAACAGCCCGGCTGCTAGCACAGATACGCAGTATTTT
CASKNSPAASTDTQYF
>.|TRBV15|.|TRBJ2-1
TGTGCCACCAGCAACCCCCTCGAAGGGGTCGACTACAATGAGCAGTTCTTC
CATSNPLEGVDYNEQFF
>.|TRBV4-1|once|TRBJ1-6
TGCGCCAGCAGCCAAGAACCAGGATTGACACCCCTCCACTTT
CASSQEPGLTPLHF
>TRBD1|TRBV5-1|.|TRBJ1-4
TGCGCCAGCAGCTTAGGGACAGCTCGCCTGAATGAAAAACTGTTTTTT
CASSLGTARLNEKLFF
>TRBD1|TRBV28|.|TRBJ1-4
TGTGCCACAGGCCGTCCTGGGACAGGGGCCGAAAAACTGTTTTTT
CATGRPGTGAEKLFF
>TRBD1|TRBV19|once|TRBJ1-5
TGTGCCAGTCAAACAGGGGGATATAGCAATCAGCCCCAGCATTTT
CASQTGGYSNQPQHF
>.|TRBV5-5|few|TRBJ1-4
TGTGCCAGCAGCTTGGGGCGGGCCTTGGGTGAAAAACTGTTTTTT
CASSLGRALGEKLFF
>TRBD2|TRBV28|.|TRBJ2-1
TGTGCCAGCAGTTCCTTTAGCGGGAGCCTCAATGAGCAGTTCTTC
CASSSFSGSLNEQFF
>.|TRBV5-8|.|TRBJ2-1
TGTGCCAGCAGCTCATCCGGGGTCTCCTACAATGAGCAGTTCTTC
CASSSSGVSYNEQFF
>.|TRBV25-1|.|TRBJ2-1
TGTGCCAGCAGTGAATTGGTGTCAGCGGACAATGAGCAGTTCTTC
CASSELVSADNEQFF
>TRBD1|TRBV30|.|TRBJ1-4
TGTGCCTGGAGTGGGGACAGGTTCGCTACTAATGAAAAACTGTTTTTT
CAWSGDRFATNEKLFF
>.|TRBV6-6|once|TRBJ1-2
TGTGCCAGCAGGCGACAGGCCTATGGCTACACCTTC
CASRRQAYGYTF
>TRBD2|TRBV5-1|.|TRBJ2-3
TGCGCCAGCAGCCGGGGACTAGCGGGATCTGGACTTTTAGATACGCAGTATTTT
CASSRGLAGSGLLDTQYF
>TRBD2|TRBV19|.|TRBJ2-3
TGTGCCAGTAGTTCCCCCGGGACTAGCGGGAGAGATACGCAGTATTTT
CASSSPGTSGRDTQYF
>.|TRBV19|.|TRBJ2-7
TGTGCCAGTAGTAACCGGACAACAAGGCGACGCTACGAGCAGTACTTC
CASSNRTTRRRYEQYF
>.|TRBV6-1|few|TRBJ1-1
TGTGCCAGCAGTCTAGACAGGTTTCGAGCTGAAGCTTTCTTT
CASSLDRFRAEAFF
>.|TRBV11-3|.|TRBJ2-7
TGTGCCAGCAGCTTAGATCGGGACGAGCAGTACTTC
CASSLDRDEQYF
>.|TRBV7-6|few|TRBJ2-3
TGTGCCAGCAGCTTGACGCCCGGGGCAGATACGCAGTATTTT
CASSLTPGADTQYF
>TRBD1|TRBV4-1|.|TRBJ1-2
TGCGCCAGCAGCCAAGGAGCTGGACAGGACTCCTATGGCTACACCTTC
CASSQGAGQDSYGYTF
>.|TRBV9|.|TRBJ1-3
TGTGCCAGCAGCGGCAGGGGTCCTGGAAACACCATATATTTT
CASSGRGPGNTIYF
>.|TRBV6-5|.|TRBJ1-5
TGTGCCAGCAGGGAACAGGGTAGCAATCAGCCCCAGCATTTT
CASREQGSNQPQHF
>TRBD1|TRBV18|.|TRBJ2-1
TGTGCCAGCTCACCCACAGGGGTGGGCAATGAGCAGTTCTTC
CASSPTGVGNEQFF
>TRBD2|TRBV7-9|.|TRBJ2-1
TGTGCCAGCAGCTTAGGACTAGCGGGAGGAAATCCCTACAATGAGCAGTTCTTC
CASSLGLAGGNPYNEQFF
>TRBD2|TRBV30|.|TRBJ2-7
TGTGCCTCGGCAATAGCGGGAGAGCCTAGAGAGCAGTACTTC
CASAIAGEPREQYF
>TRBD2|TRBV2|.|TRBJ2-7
TGTGCCAGCATTCGCGGGGGGGTAGTATACGAGCAGTACTTC
CASIRGGVVYEQYF
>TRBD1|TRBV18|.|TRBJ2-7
TGTGCCAGCTCACTAGGGACAGGGGGGTCCTACGAGCAGTACTTC
CASSLGTGGSYEQYF
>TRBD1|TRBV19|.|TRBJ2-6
TGTGCCAGTAGTCCCAGGGTATCGGGACAGCGACTCTCTGGGGCCAACGTCCTGACTTTC
CASSPRVSGQRLSGANVLTF
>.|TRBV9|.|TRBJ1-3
TGTGCCAGCAGCGGGCCCTCTGGAAACACCATATATTTT
CASSGPSGNTIYF
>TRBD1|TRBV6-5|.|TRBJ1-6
TGTGCCAGCAGCCGCCCAGGGGGGAATTCACCCCTCCACTTT
CASSRPGGNSPLHF
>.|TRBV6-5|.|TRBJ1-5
TGTGCCAGCAGCTACGCGGGGGCCGGGCAGCCCCAGCATTTT
CASSYAGAGQPQHF
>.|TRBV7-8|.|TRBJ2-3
TGTGCCAGCAGCTTAATCTTTACAGATACGCAGTATTTT
CASSLIFTDTQYF
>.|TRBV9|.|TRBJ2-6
TGTGCCAGCAGCGTAACGGGCTCTGGGGCCAACGTCCTGACTTTC
CASSVTGSGANVLTF
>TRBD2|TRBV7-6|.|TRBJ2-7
TGTGCCAGCAGCTCAATAGCGGGGGTCTCCTACGAGCAGTACTTC
CASSSIAGVSYEQYF
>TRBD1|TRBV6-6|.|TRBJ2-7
TGTGCCAGCAGGAAGGGACAGGGGAATTACGAGCAGTACTTC
CASRKGQGNYEQYF
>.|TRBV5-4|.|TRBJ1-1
TGTGCCAGCAGCCCGGGGGACGCTCGGATAAACACTGAAGCTTTCTTT
CASSPGDARINTEAFF
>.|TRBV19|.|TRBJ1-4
TGTGCCAGTAGGGGGGGGCACGAGGAAAAACTGTTTTTT
CASRGGHEEKLFF
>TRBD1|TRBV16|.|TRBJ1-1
TGTGCCAACCGGACAGGGGTACGGGACACTGAAGCTTTCTTT
CANRTGVRDTEAFF
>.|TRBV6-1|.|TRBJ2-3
TGTGCCAGCAACCTAAGGGGGGATACGCAGTATTTT
CASNLRGDTQYF
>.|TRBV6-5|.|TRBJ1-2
TGTGCCAGCAGTACCCTTGTGGGGGGTACAGGTGGCTACACCTTC
CASSTLVGGTGGYTF
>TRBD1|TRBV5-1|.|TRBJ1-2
TGCGCCAGCAGCTCCGGTCCCCGGGGGACAGGGGAAGGGGTGAGAGGCTACACCTTC
CASSSGPRGTGEGVRGYTF
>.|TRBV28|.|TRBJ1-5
TGTGCCAGCAGCCCCCCGGGGGGAGTGGCACCACTCAATCAGCCCCAGCATTTT
CASSPPGGVAPLNQPQHF
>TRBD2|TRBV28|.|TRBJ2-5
TGTGCCAGCAGAAACCTAGCGGGATTAATAGAGACCCAGTACTTC
CASRNLAGLIETQYF
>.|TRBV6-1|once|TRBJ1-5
TGTGCCAGCAGTGGTATACAGCCCCAGCATTTT
CASSGIQPQHF
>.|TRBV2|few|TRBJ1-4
TGTGCCAGCAGTAGGGTCGGCGGAGGTGAAAAACTGTTTTTT
CASSRVGGGEKLFF